This record looks at one TCR beta chain sequence and its context. J lost 9 bases, V lost 3 bases, and 14 bases had no gene match. CDR1 is SGDLS and CDR2 is YYNGEE in the germline V gene. This CDR3 is 16 amino acids long. The data belong to a study of blood T cell repertoires in COVID-19. Libraries were prepared by immunoSEQ multiplex PCR; TCRdb keeps only in-frame clonotypes and omits some of them. The data show 70,000 to 95,000 clones, 70% to 85% seen once. This sequence was found in a human donor in a cohort sampled during active COVID-19. The sample was peripheral blood. The rearrangement links TRBV9 to TRBJ2-1; 8 nucleotides align to TRBD2. CDR3 protein: CASSDSPGGGVGEQFF. CDR3 nucleotide sequence: TGTGCCAGCAGCGACTCCCCCGGGGGGGGTGTCGGTGAGCAGTTCTTC.